Below, 24 T cell receptor beta chains from the same sample are listed, as sequenced in a study of PD-L1 blockade in urothelial cancer. Only in-frame clones appear in the TCRdb table, and some are missing; sequencing was by immunoSEQ multiplex PCR. The table lists 40,000 to 50,000 clones, 80% to 90% of them singletons. The time point was: pretreatment peripheral blood. This specimen consisted of PBMCs, obtained around atezolizumab (anti-PD-L1) treatment. The origin of the receptors is a man between 65 and 85 years old with urothelial cancer.

The V call is TRBV27, the J call TRBJ1-5; possible D gene TRBD1, 6 bases. CDR3 size: 17 residues. Germline CDR1 and CDR2: MNHEY and SMNVEV (reference sequence). V was shortened by 0 bases and J by 4 bases, with 16 bases between the two germline ends. CDR3 amino acids: CASSLSATGNRNQPQHF. In DNA, the CDR3 is TGTGCCAGCAGTTTATCAGCGACAGGAAACCGTAATCAGCCCCAGCATTTT.

The chain recombines TRBV5-4 with TRBJ2-5; D is unclear. Germline CDR1 and CDR2: SGHNT and YYREEE (reference sequence). Trimming removed 0 bases at V and 3 bases at J, with 9 bases between. CDR3 length: 14 residues. The CDR3 DNA reads as TGTGCCAGCAGCTTGGGCGGAGTCGAAGAGACCCAGTACTTC. This translates into CASSLGGVEETQYF.

The V call is TRBV9, the J call TRBJ2-3; D is perhaps TRBD2 (7 bases). The germline gives CDR1 SGDLS, CDR2 YYNGEE. With 3 bases removed from V and 4 bases from J, the gap between germline ends came to 18 bases. The CDR3 is made up of 16 amino acids. The CDR3 is CASSALSGGTADTQYF. In DNA form, the CDR3 reads TGTGCCAGCAGCGCACTATCGGGGGGCACGGCAGATACGCAGTATTTT.

The chain uses TRBV5-8 and TRBJ2-1; D gene uncertain. Germline V gene sequence: CDR1 SGHTS, CDR2 YDEGEE. The length of the CDR3 is 15 residues. V was clipped by 2 bases and J by 8 bases, with 17 bases between them. The CDR3 nucleotides read TGTGCCAGCAGCTTATCCCAAGTGGCTAGACATGAGCAGTTCTTC. Encoded protein: CASSLSQVARHEQFF.

A few counts support this clone. The chain uses TRBV7-8 and TRBJ2-7, with D perhaps matching TRBD1 (6 bases). Germline CDR1 reads SGHVS; CDR2 reads FQNEAQ. The CDR3 is made up of 13 amino acids. V was clipped by 5 bases and J by 7 bases, with 15 bases between them. Here the CDR3 reads CASSTGPTGEQYF. CDR3 nucleotide sequence: TGTGCCAGCAGCACGGGCCCCACAGGGGAGCAGTACTTC.

The V call is TRBV6-1, the J call TRBJ1-3; 7 bases align to TRBD1. CDR3 length equals 17 residues. Trimming removed 4 bases from V and 0 bases from J; junction bases left unmatched: 9. Germline values: CDR1 MNHNS, CDR2 SASEGT. DNA of the CDR3: TGTGCCAGCAGTGCCCGACAGGGACCCAACTCTGGAAACACCATATATTTT. Protein product: CASSARQGPNSGNTIYF.

The chain employs TRBV4-1 and TRBJ1-2, with 8 bases lining up with TRBD1. CDR1 is MGHRA, CDR2 YSYEKL, per germline. V lost 4 bases and J lost 7; bases outside the gene matches: 11. CDR3 length: 15 amino acids. CDR3 nucleotide sequence: TGCGCCAGCAGCCTTGGGGGACAGGTCGTAGGTGGCTACACCTTC. It yields the protein CASSLGGQVVGGYTF.

V usage is TRBV27 and J usage is TRBJ2-2; TRBD2 matches 9 bases. The CDR3 runs to 18 residues. Germline V gene lookup returns CDR1 MNHEY and CDR2 SMNVEV (reference sequence). V dropped 2 bases and J dropped 5; count of bases not matched to a gene: 12. As DNA, the CDR3 is TGTGCCAGCAGTTTAGGCCTCGCGGGAGGGTTAGCTACCGGGGAGCTGTTTTTT. Translating it yields CASSLGLAGGLATGELFF.

The rearrangement uses TRBV18 and TRBJ1-3, with 11 bases lining up with TRBD1. From germline, CDR1 is KGHSH and CDR2 LQKENI. V dropped 3 bases and J dropped 2; count of bases not matched to a gene: 0. This CDR3 has 15 residues. The CDR3 loop reads CASSPGQGAGNTIYF. CDR3 in DNA: TGTGCCAGCTCACCGGGACAGGGGGCTGGAAACACCATATATTTT.

In this sample, this clone turned up a few times. J is TRBJ1-5 and V is TRBV6-1; D is undetermined. V shed 8 bases and J shed 3 bases, with 17 bases lying between them. In germline, CDR1 is MNHNS, CDR2 SASEGT. The CDR3 has 15 residues. The CDR3 protein is CASDETSSINQPQHF. CDR3 coding DNA: TGTGCCAGCGACGAAACAAGTAGCATCAATCAGCCCCAGCATTTT.

V gene TRBV21-1 combines with J gene TRBJ1-4. TRBV21-1 is a recognized pseudogene. The CDR3 is 17 amino acids. The CDR3 protein is CASSKSGGDLPNEKLFF. In DNA form, the CDR3 reads TGTGCCAGCAGCAAATCGGGGGGAGATCTCCCTAATGAAAAACTGTTTTTT.

The chain recombines TRBV7-9 with TRBJ2-3, with D uncertain. Germline V CDR1 and CDR2: SEHNR, FQNEAQ (reference sequence). This CDR3 has 12 amino acids. V dropped 5 bases and J dropped 3 bases, with 6 bases sitting between them. The CDR3 here is CASSGRTDTQYF. In nucleotides, the CDR3 is TGTGCCAGCAGCGGCAGAACAGATACGCAGTATTTT.

The V and J genes are TRBV6-1 and TRBJ1-2; tentative D call: TRBD1 (6 bases). The germline V gene encodes CDR1 MNHNS and CDR2 SASEGT. This CDR3 is 13 amino acids long. V gave up 3 bases and J gave up 8 bases, with 13 bases separating them. CDR3 DNA sequence: TGTGCCAGCAGTGAGACAGGCTGGGAGGGCTACACCTTC. This sequence encodes CASSETGWEGYTF.

The rearrangement joins TRBV29-1 to TRBJ2-5; 8 positions match TRBD2. The CDR3 sequence is 16 residues long. The germline V gene encodes CDR1 SQVTM and CDR2 ANQGSEA. The J segment lost 5 bases and the V segment lost 4 bases, leaving 15 bases of the junction unmatched. The CDR3 region is CSVGFGLAGARETQYF. The CDR3 coding sequence is TGCAGCGTTGGGTTCGGACTAGCTGGGGCGCGGGAGACCCAGTACTTC.

The J gene is TRBJ2-7, the V gene TRBV6-5, with 9 bases matching TRBD2. The junction had 9 bases not matched to a gene; V was cut back by 5 bases and J by 10 bases. The CDR3 covers 13 residues. Germline assignment: CDR1 MNHEY and CDR2 SVGAGI. The CDR3 nucleotides read TGTGCCAGCAGTGGCATTAGCGGGGGCCCACAGTACTTC. Its protein is CASSGISGGPQYF.

The V and J genes are TRBV11-1 and TRBJ2-1; D is perhaps TRBD2 (7 bases). The CDR3 contains 14 residues. The germline CDR1 and CDR2 sequences are SGHAT and FQDESV (reference sequence). The ends were cut back, 6 bases at V and 9 bases at J, with 18 bases in the middle. The CDR3 DNA reads TGTGCCAGCAGAAAAAAAGGGGGGGCCGGTGAGCAGTTCTTC. This sequence encodes CASRKKGGAGEQFF.

The chain links TRBV6-1 to TRBJ2-7; D may be TRBD1 (5 bases). V lost 3 bases, J lost 1 base, and 16 bases lay in between. The germline V gene encodes CDR1 MNHNS and CDR2 SASEGT. This CDR3 has 16 residues. CDR3 amino acids: CASSDVREFRSYEQYF. DNA of the CDR3: TGTGCCAGCAGTGATGTCAGGGAATTTAGGTCCTACGAGCAGTACTTC.

The chain has TRBV9 and TRBJ2-7; possible D gene TRBD2, 6 bases. Trimming took off 0 bases at V and 7 bases at J, with 14 bases between the two ends. CDR3 size: 14 residues. Germline lookup yields CDR1 SGDLS and CDR2 YYNGEE. In DNA, the CDR3 is TGTGCCAGCAGCGTAGGAAGGAGGGCGGGGGAGCAGTACTTC. It specifies CASSVGRRAGEQYF.

The CDR3 bases are TGTGCCAGCCGGGATGCGGGGACTAGCGGGAGGACGGCCCCAGATACGCAGTATTTT. As protein: CASRDAGTSGRTAPDTQYF. The V gene is TRBV2, the J gene TRBJ2-3, with 15 bases matching TRBD2. The CDR3 has 19 amino acids. J was trimmed by 4 bases and V by 8 bases; bases with no gene match: 16. CDR1 SNHLY and CDR2 FYNNEI come from the germline V gene.

This sequence joins TRBV6-1 and TRBJ2-7, with 10 bases lining up with TRBD2. With 7 bases clipped from V and 6 bases from J, the junction kept 12 bases outside the gene matches. Per germline, CDR1 MNHNS and CDR2 SASEGT. CDR3 size: 15 residues. The CDR3 loop reads CASNPEASGSGEQYF. DNA for the CDR3: TGTGCCAGCAATCCCGAGGCTAGCGGGAGCGGCGAGCAGTACTTC.

The chain employs TRBV2 and TRBJ2-1; no definite D call. The CDR3 loop spans 14 amino acids. Trimming shortened V by 5 bases and J by 4 bases, and 12 bases separated the two germline ends. Germline lookup yields CDR1 SNHLY and CDR2 FYNNEI. CDR3 region: CASSSGFLYNEQFF. The CDR3 region has the DNA TGTGCCAGCAGTTCAGGTTTCCTTTACAATGAGCAGTTCTTC. Full variable domain (remainder filled in from reference TRBV2 and TRBJ2-1): EPEVTQTPSHQVTQMGQEVILRCVPISNHLYFYWYRQILGQKVEFLVSFYNNEISEKSEIFDDQFSVERPDGSNFTLKIRSTKLEDSAMYFCASSSGFLYNEQFFGPGTRLTVL.

V gene TRBV11-2 combines with J gene TRBJ2-7; the D is unclear. The CDR3 is 13 amino acids. The germline V and J ends were trimmed by 0 bases and 0 bases, with 3 bases remaining between them. Germline V gives CDR1 SGHAT, CDR2 FQNNGV. CDR3 nucleotide sequence: TGTGCCAGCAGCTTAGACAGCTCCTACGAGCAGTACTTC. Translating gives CASSLDSSYEQYF.

A few counts support this clone. The V call is TRBV7-8, the J call TRBJ1-5; the D gene is possibly TRBD1 (6 bases). Germline loops: CDR1 SGHVS, CDR2 FQNEAQ. The CDR3 is 14 amino acids. Trimming stripped 5 bases from V and 7 bases from J, with 15 bases between. CDR3 loop: CASSPDSNGQPQHF. In DNA, the CDR3 is TGTGCCAGCAGCCCGGACAGCAACGGGCAGCCCCAGCATTTT. Full variable domain (missing parts from reference TRBV7-8 and TRBJ1-5): GAGVSQSPRYKVAKRGQDVALRCDPISGHVSLFWYQQALGQGPEFLTYFQNEAQLDKSGLPSDRFFAERPEGSVSTLKIQRTQQEDSAVYLCASSPDSNGQPQHFGDGTRLSIL.

The chain is built from TRBV9 and TRBJ2-1, with 8 bases identical to TRBD2. Germline V CDR1 and CDR2: SGDLS, YYNGEE. The junction had 2 bases not matched to a gene; V was cut back by 0 bases and J by 9 bases. CDR3 size: 13 residues. CDR3 amino acids: CASSVAGGIEQFF. The CDR3 DNA reads as TGTGCCAGCAGCGTAGCGGGGGGGATTGAGCAGTTCTTC.